These 25 T cell receptor beta chains came from one sample sequenced in a study of cytomegalovirus exposure and HLA in healthy donors. The PCR had 60 Vbeta and 13 Jbeta primers. Clones were sequenced by immunoSEQ multiplex PCR, and TCRdb holds only the in-frame ones, with some missing. The table lists 150,000 to 250,000 clones, with roughly 0.74% in the top ten. Sequenced input: PBMCs. These receptors were collected from a boy younger than 18 in good health and CMV-seronegative.

The chain couples TRBV7-9 to TRBJ2-7; 9 bases match TRBD1. The germline CDR1 and CDR2 sequences are SEHNR and FQNEAQ (reference sequence). V was clipped by 5 bases and J by 4 bases; unmatched bases: 9. This CDR3 spans 15 amino acids. CDR3 sequence: CASSPSTGQGYEQYF. The DNA of the CDR3 is TGTGCCAGCAGCCCCTCTACGGGACAGGGTTACGAGCAGTACTTC.

The genes are TRBV5-1 and TRBJ2-5; 12 bases align to TRBD1. Germline lookup yields CDR1 SGHRS and CDR2 YFSETQ. The CDR3 totals 17 residues. Germline trimming cut 0 bases from V and 4 bases from J; bases unmatched to any gene: 7. The CDR3 nucleotides are TGCGCCAGCAGCTTGGTCCCGGGACAGGGGGCGGGAGAGACCCAGTACTTC. Its protein is CASSLVPGQGAGETQYF.

The V and J genes are TRBV7-6 and TRBJ1-1, with 10 bases identical to TRBD1. The germline gives CDR1 SGHVS, CDR2 FNYEAQ. Trimming at V came to 5 bases and at J to 3 bases, leaving 3 bases not matched to a gene. CDR3 length: 14 amino acids. CDR3 loop: CASSHGQGDTEAFF. The DNA of the CDR3 is TGTGCCAGCAGCCACGGACAGGGGGACACTGAAGCTTTCTTT.

The chain recombines TRBV7-9 with TRBJ1-2; D might be TRBD1 (6 bases). Germline V gives CDR1 SEHNR, CDR2 FQNEAQ (reference sequence). With 5 bases removed from V and 6 bases from J, the gap between germline ends came to 19 bases. This CDR3 has 15 amino acids. This CDR3 reads CASSPSGTKGHGYTF. The CDR3 DNA is TGTGCCAGCAGCCCCAGCGGGACAAAGGGACATGGCTACACCTTC.

This chain connects TRBV5-4 to TRBJ1-2; D may be TRBD1 (5 bases). The germline V gene has CDR1 SGHNT and CDR2 YYREEE (reference sequence). Trimming stripped 8 bases from V and 3 bases from J, with 20 bases between. The CDR3 has 15 residues. The CDR3 here is CASTAMGRVDYGYTF. The CDR3 nucleotides read TGTGCCAGTACCGCCATGGGCAGGGTGGACTATGGCTACACCTTC.

The CDR3 reads CATSRDSVQVGYTF. The CDR3 DNA follows: TGTGCCACCAGCAGAGATTCGGTGCAGGTCGGCTACACCTTC. The V call is TRBV15, the J call TRBJ1-2; D is unresolved. This CDR3 has 14 amino acids. CDR1 LNHNV and CDR2 YYDKDF come from the germline V gene (reference sequence). V was cut by 0 bases and J by 8 bases, with 13 bases left in between.

The chain joins TRBV9 to TRBJ1-1, with 7 bases aligning to TRBD1. Unmatched junction bases numbered 14, after V lost 3 bases and J lost 3 bases. Germline CDR1 SGDLS, CDR2 YYNGEE. This CDR3 is 17 amino acids long. The CDR3 loop is CASSATATGFRYTEAFF. CDR3 bases: TGTGCCAGCAGCGCCACAGCGACAGGGTTTAGATACACTGAAGCTTTCTTT.

The V gene is TRBV6-1, the J gene TRBJ1-2; 10 bases fit TRBD1. The CDR3 has 14 amino acids. Germline V gene sequence: CDR1 MNHNS, CDR2 SASEGT. Trimming at V came to 3 bases and at J to 6 bases, leaving 4 bases not matched to a gene. The CDR3 DNA sequence: TGTGCCAGCAGTGACGGGACAGGGGCTGATGGCTACACCTTC. This codes for CASSDGTGADGYTF.

The chain joins TRBV7-6 to TRBJ1-1; possible D gene TRBD1, 5 bases. V was trimmed by 2 bases and J by 4 bases, leaving 11 bases between them. This CDR3 region has 14 residues. Germline assignment: CDR1 SGHVS and CDR2 FNYEAQ. The CDR3 DNA reads TGTGCCAGCAGCTTAAGCAGGGTGGGCACTGAAGCTTTCTTT. Residues: CASSLSRVGTEAFF.

This sequence joins TRBV1 and TRBJ2-3; TRBD2 is the table's D call and was not checked against the DNA. TRBV1 is a pseudogene locus. CDR3 size: 18 residues. The CDR3 coding sequence is TGCACCAGCAGCCAAGAAGAAAATAGCGGGGGGAAGGGAGATACGCAGTATTTT. Translating it yields CTSSQEENSGGKGDTQYF.

The V call is TRBV9, the J call TRBJ2-1, with 10 positions matching TRBD2. With V trimmed by 2 bases and J by 2 bases, 16 bases remained unmatched. From germline, CDR1 is SGDLS and CDR2 YYNGEE. This CDR3 spans 20 amino acids. The DNA for the CDR3 is TGTGCCAGCAGCGTGGGGGACGCACTAGCGGGGCTCGTGGCCTACAATGAGCAGTTCTTC. The encoded protein is CASSVGDALAGLVAYNEQFF.

This chain connects TRBV11-3 to TRBJ1-6; D is ambiguous. Germline loops: CDR1 SGHNT, CDR2 YENEEA. Trimming took 5 bases from V and 6 from J, leaving 8 bases between them. This CDR3 has 13 amino acids. The CDR3 is CASSLVSNSPLHF. CDR3 coding DNA: TGTGCCAGCAGCCTAGTTAGTAATTCACCCCTCCACTTT. Based on the CDR3 plus reference TRBV11-3 and TRBJ1-6, the full variable domain is EAGVVQSPRYKIIEKKQPVAFWCNPISGHNTLYWYLQNLGQGPELLIRYENEEAVDDSQLPKDRFSAERLKGVDSTLKIQPAELGDSAVYLCASSLVSNSPLHFGNGTRLTVT.

The chain is built from TRBV11-2 and TRBJ1-2, with D possibly TRBD1 on 5 matching bases. The CDR3 has 16 residues. Germline values: CDR1 SGHAT, CDR2 FQNNGV. V lost 4 bases and J lost 3, with 18 bases in between. The CDR3 DNA follows: TGTGCCAGCAGCTCCCCCCTGGGGGGGTTAGACTATGGCTACACCTTC. It is translated as CASSSPLGGLDYGYTF.

The chain is built from TRBV5-1 and TRBJ2-5, with 10 bases that match TRBD1. The CDR3 has 14 amino acids. Germline V gene sequence: CDR1 SGHRS, CDR2 YFSETQ. V dropped 4 bases and J dropped 3; count of bases not matched to a gene: 3. The CDR3 reads CASSLGQGKETQYF. DNA for the CDR3: TGCGCCAGCAGCCTGGGACAGGGGAAAGAGACCCAGTACTTC.

J is TRBJ2-3 and V is TRBV29-1; D is possibly TRBD1 (6 bases). The length of the CDR3 is 13 residues. Between the trimmed V and J ends, which lost 4 bases and 2 bases, there was a span of 10 bases. Germline V gives CDR1 SQVTM, CDR2 ANQGSEA. CDR3 coding DNA: TGCAGCGTTGTAACAGGGACCACAGATACGCAGTATTTT. This codes for CSVVTGTTDTQYF.

The genes are TRBV30 and TRBJ1-5; D is unclear. The ends were cut back, 2 bases at V and 6 bases at J, with 11 bases in the middle. The CDR3 consists of 13 residues. Germline V lookup: CDR1 GTSNPN, CDR2 SVGIG (reference sequence). CDR3 sequence: CAWSKSGVQPQHF. Here the CDR3 DNA reads TGTGCCTGGAGTAAGAGCGGGGTTCAGCCCCAGCATTTT.

The gene calls are TRBV9 and TRBJ2-3; no reliable D call. There are 13 residues in the CDR3. Trimming shortened V by 0 bases and J by 6 bases, and 8 bases separated the two germline ends. CDR1 SGDLS and CDR2 YYNGEE come from the germline V gene. The CDR3 sequence is CASSVEQLDTQYF. CDR3 nucleotides: TGTGCCAGCAGCGTAGAACAGCTGGATACGCAGTATTTT.

The chain links TRBV9 to TRBJ2-5; 8 positions agree with TRBD1. Germline CDR1 SGDLS, CDR2 YYNGEE. This CDR3 spans 15 amino acids. The J segment lost 5 bases and the V segment lost 1 base, leaving 7 bases of the junction unmatched. CDR3 in DNA: TGTGCCAGCAGCGTACAGGGGGCCCCGATGGAGACCCAGTACTTC. Encoded protein: CASSVQGAPMETQYF.

The chain joins TRBV2 to TRBJ2-3; 8 nucleotides align to TRBD1. Germline loops: CDR1 SNHLY, CDR2 FYNNEI. The CDR3 runs 13 residues. V gave up 7 bases and J gave up 5 bases; unmatched junction bases: 5. The CDR3 protein is CASTGGLGDTQYF. CDR3 DNA: TGTGCCAGCACAGGGGGCCTCGGAGATACGCAGTATTTT.

The V gene is TRBV5-1, the J gene TRBJ2-2; D remains ambiguous. The CDR3 contains 14 residues. Germline V CDR1 and CDR2: SGHRS, YFSETQ. The V end was cut by 0 bases, the J end by 2 bases, with 5 bases between. CDR3 loop: CASSLVSNTGELFF. The CDR3 nucleotides read TGCGCCAGCAGCTTGGTCTCTAACACCGGGGAGCTGTTTTTT.

This chain links TRBV13 with TRBJ2-3, with 8 bases aligning to TRBD1. This CDR3 has 15 amino acids. V lost 8 bases, J lost 2 bases, and 9 bases stayed unmatched. The germline V gene encodes CDR1 PRHDT and CDR2 FYEKMQ (reference sequence). In nucleotides, the CDR3 is TGTGCCAGCTCACAGGGGGGAAGTTTCACAGATACGCAGTATTTT. This encodes CASSQGGSFTDTQYF.

The chain's CDR3 is CASGLVQGALRTEAFF. The CDR3 DNA follows: TGTGCTAGTGGTTTGGTCCAGGGGGCTCTGAGGACTGAAGCTTTCTTT. The V and J genes are TRBV12-5 and TRBJ1-1; TRBD1 matches at 8 bases. The CDR3 covers 16 residues. Trimming at V came to 0 bases and at J to 5 bases, leaving 8 bases not matched to a gene. Per the germline V gene, CDR1 is LGHNT and CDR2 is FRNRAP.

The chain links TRBV7-2 to TRBJ2-1, with 13 bases lining up with TRBD2. CDR3 size: 15 residues. The J segment lost 7 bases and the V segment lost 5 bases, leaving 5 bases of the junction unmatched. The germline V gene encodes CDR1 SGHTA and CDR2 FQGNSA. This chain's CDR3 is CASSSPGLAGNEQFF. The DNA of the CDR3 is TGTGCCAGCAGCAGTCCGGGACTAGCGGGGAATGAGCAGTTCTTC.

This chain joins TRBV30 and TRBJ1-1; D remains ambiguous. V was clipped by 5 bases and J by 0 bases, with 10 bases between them. The CDR3 sequence is 13 residues long. Looked up from germline, CDR1 is GTSNPN and CDR2 is SVGIG (reference sequence). The chain's CDR3 is CAWGENLNTEAFF. As DNA, the CDR3 is TGTGCCTGGGGGGAGAATTTGAACACTGAAGCTTTCTTT.

V gene TRBV9 combines with J gene TRBJ2-5; 8 bases are shared with TRBD2. The CDR3 is 16 amino acids. V was clipped by 4 bases and J by 4 bases; unmatched bases: 12. The germline V gene has CDR1 SGDLS and CDR2 YYNGEE. The CDR3 nucleotides read TGTGCCAGCAGCTCCTTGAACGGGGGGGCTGGAGAGACCCAGTACTTC. This gives the protein CASSSLNGGAGETQYF.